This entry lists 12 T cell receptor beta chains sequenced from one sample in a study of T cell responses to AZD1222 COVID-19 vaccine. Measured with immunoSEQ multiplex PCR; TCRdb has only the in-frame clones, and not every one. Among about 68,000 clones listed, approximately 91% were seen once. The source was peripheral blood, collected on day 0 of AZD1222 vaccination. The receptor set was obtained from an adult in good health.

The rearrangement joins TRBV7-9 to TRBJ1-4; TRBD1 might be the D (5 bases). Germline CDR1 SEHNR, CDR2 FQNEAQ (reference sequence). This CDR3 is 15 amino acids long. V lost 3 bases and J 3 bases, leaving 11 bases between the germline ends. The CDR3 DNA is TGTGCCAGCAGCTTCGCGGGACGGTCTAATGAAAAACTGTTTTTT. The encoded protein is CASSFAGRSNEKLFF.

The chain couples TRBV5-1 to TRBJ2-3; possibly TRBD1 for D (6 bases). The CDR3 contains 14 residues. The V gene's germline CDR1 is SGHRS and CDR2 YFSETQ. Trimming pared 4 bases from V and 1 base from J, leaving 10 bases between. CDR3 nucleotides: TGCGCCAGCAGCCCACACAGGGGCACAGATACGCAGTATTTT. Translation: CASSPHRGTDTQYF.

The chain links TRBV6-7 to TRBJ1-1; the D is unclear. TRBV6-7 belongs to the ORF category, with a function that is uncertain. The CDR3 loop spans 14 amino acids. V was pared by 4 bases and J by 2 bases, with 11 bases between. CDR3: CASSWSLGNTEAFF. CDR3 nucleotides: TGTGCCAGCAGTTGGTCCCTAGGCAACACTGAAGCTTTCTTT.

CDR3 in amino acids: CASSLVQTSMAEQFF. The CDR3 DNA sequence: TGCGCCAGCAGCTTGGTCCAGACTAGCATGGCTGAGCAGTTCTTC. The chain recombines TRBV5-1 with TRBJ2-1; TRBD2 aligns across 7 bases. The V gene's germline CDR1 is SGHRS and CDR2 YFSETQ. CDR3 length equals 15 residues. Unmatched junction bases numbered 9, after V lost 0 bases and J lost 9 bases.

The V and J genes are TRBV19 and TRBJ2-1, with a weak D call TRBD2 (7 bases). The ends were cut back, 4 bases at V and 0 bases at J, with 13 bases in the middle. The CDR3 consists of 16 residues. Per germline, CDR1 LNHDA and CDR2 SQIVND (reference sequence). The CDR3 loop is CASSRGGGSSYNEQFF. Written as DNA, the CDR3 is TGTGCCAGTAGTAGGGGGGGCGGGAGCTCCTACAATGAGCAGTTCTTC.

This clone has a single count. This rearrangement joins TRBV11-2 to TRBJ1-3; 7 nucleotides align to TRBD1. The CDR3 is made up of 15 amino acids. Germline V gives CDR1 SGHAT, CDR2 FQNNGV. J gave up 0 bases and V 5 bases, and 4 bases lay outside the gene matches. Here the CDR3 reads CASSHRDSSGNTIYF. Here the CDR3 DNA reads TGTGCCAGCAGCCACCGGGACAGCTCTGGAAACACCATATATTTT.

This sequence joins TRBV6-6 and TRBJ1-2; no clear D gene. This CDR3 region has 13 residues. Germline assignment: CDR1 MNHNY and CDR2 SVGAGI (reference sequence). V gave up 7 bases and J gave up 4 bases, with 13 bases separating them. The CDR3 nucleotides read TGTGCCAGCACAGAAGACGGACGCTATGGCTACACCTTC. Translation gives CASTEDGRYGYTF.

By share, this clone counts as medium-sized. The gene calls are TRBV6-4 and TRBJ2-3; 13 nucleotides align to TRBD2. The CDR3 has 15 residues. The germline V gene encodes CDR1 MRHNA and CDR2 SNTAGT. Trimming took 3 bases from V and 4 from J; bases not matched to a gene: 1. The CDR3 reads CASSELAGGADTQYF. For the CDR3, the DNA is TGTGCCAGCAGTGAACTAGCGGGGGGGGCAGATACGCAGTATTTT.

V usage is TRBV6-2 or TRBV6-3 and J usage is TRBJ2-1; TRBD2 matches at 9 bases. With V trimmed by 2 bases and J by 8 bases, 7 bases remained unmatched. CDR1 and CDR2 from the germline V gene are MNHEY and SVGEGT. The CDR3 contains 15 residues. The CDR3 region is CASSYDTLAGYEQFF. CDR3 DNA sequence: TGTGCCAGCAGTTACGACACCCTAGCGGGATATGAGCAGTTCTTC.

The rearrangement joins TRBV24-1 to TRBJ2-2; the D is unclear. Germline lookup yields CDR1 KGHDR and CDR2 SFDVKD. The CDR3 is made up of 12 amino acids. V shed 5 bases and J shed 6 bases, with 6 bases lying between them. The DNA for the CDR3 is TGTGCCACCAGTGTGGTTCCCGGGGAGCTGTTTTTT. It codes for CATSVVPGELFF.

This clone occurred a few times. The rearrangement links TRBV3-1 (or the pseudogene TRBV3-2) to TRBJ2-2; D possibly corresponds to TRBD2 (5 bases). The CDR3 sequence is 15 residues long. The germline gives CDR1 LGHDT, CDR2 YNNKEL (reference sequence). V lost 2 bases, J lost 1 base, and 8 bases lay in between. The CDR3 sequence: CASSQQRMNTGELFF. As DNA, the CDR3 is TGTGCCAGCAGCCAACAGCGGATGAACACCGGGGAGCTGTTTTTT.

The rearrangement links TRBV21-1 to TRBJ2-7; the D call TRBD2 from the table was never checked on the DNA. TRBV21-1 is tagged as a pseudogene. CDR3 length equals 15 residues. CDR3: CASSRRTSGSYEQYF. The CDR3 DNA reads as TGTGCCAGCAGCCGGCGGACTAGCGGGAGCTACGAGCAGTACTTC.